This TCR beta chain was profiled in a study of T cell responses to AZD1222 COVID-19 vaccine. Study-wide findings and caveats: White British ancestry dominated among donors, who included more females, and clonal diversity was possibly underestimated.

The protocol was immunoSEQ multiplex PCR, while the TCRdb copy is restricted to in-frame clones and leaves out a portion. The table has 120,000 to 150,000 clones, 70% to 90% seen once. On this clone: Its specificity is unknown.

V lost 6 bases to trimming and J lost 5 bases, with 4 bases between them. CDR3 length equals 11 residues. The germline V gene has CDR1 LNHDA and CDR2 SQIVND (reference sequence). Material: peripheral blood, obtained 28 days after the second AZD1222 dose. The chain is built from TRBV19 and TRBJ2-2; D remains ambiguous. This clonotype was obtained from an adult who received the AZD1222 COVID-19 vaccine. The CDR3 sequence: CASSQTGELFF. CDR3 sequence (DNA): TGTGCCAGTAGCCAGACCGGGGAGCTGTTTTTT.